This T cell receptor (beta chain) is from a study of blood T cell repertoires in COVID-19. Looking at the study overall: Both acute and convalescent COVID-19 samples were obtained from the United States, Italy and Spain. Sources were T cells, B-cell-depleted T cells, or PBMCs; the material itself was cDNA or gDNA.

How the authors handled the data: Amplification from reference gene primers served as the basis for estimated nucleated cell counts. TCRdb's table, derived via immunoSEQ multiplex PCR, lists solely in-frame clones and lacks some. The DNA was the basis for D and trimming; V, J and clone size are from that table. The sample contains some 61,000 clones, just over 85% of which appear only once. The germline gives CDR1 LNHDA, CDR2 SQIVND (reference sequence). The CDR3 consists of 13 residues. The ends were cut back, 6 bases at V and 7 bases at J, with 13 bases in the middle. The chain has TRBV19 and TRBJ2-4; TRBD2 might be the D (6 bases). The sample taken for sequencing was peripheral blood. The TCR sequence derives from a man aged 25-40 years with acute or convalescent COVID-19. CDR3: CASSPEGGNIQYF. In DNA form, the CDR3 reads TGTGCCAGTAGCCCCGAGGGAGGTAACATTCAGTACTTC.